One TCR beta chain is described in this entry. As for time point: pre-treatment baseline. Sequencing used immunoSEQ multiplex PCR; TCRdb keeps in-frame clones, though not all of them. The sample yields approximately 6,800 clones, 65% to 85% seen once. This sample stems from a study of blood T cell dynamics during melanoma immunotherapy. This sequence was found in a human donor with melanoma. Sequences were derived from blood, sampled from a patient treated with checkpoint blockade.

The CDR3 is CASSPPASSYEQYF. The CDR3 nucleotides are TGTGCCAGCAGCCCCCCGGCAAGCTCCTACGAGCAGTACTTC. The V call is TRBV9, the J call TRBJ2-7; D unresolved. V lost 4 bases, J lost 0 bases, and 11 bases lay in between. Germline CDR1 reads SGDLS; CDR2 reads YYNGEE. CDR3 size: 14 residues. Combining the CDR3 with reference TRBV9 and TRBJ2-7 gives the whole variable domain DSGVTQTPKHLITATGQRVTLRCSPRSGDLSVYWYQQSLDQGLQFLIQYYNGEERAKGNILERFSAQQFPDLHSELNLSSLELGDSALYFCASSPPASSYEQYFGPGTRLTVT.